The 13 T cell receptor beta chains below all came from one sample that was sequenced in a study of graft-versus-host responses after intestinal transplantation (dated by TCRdb to the early 2020s). This specimen's time point label, per the study, means: cells obtained before transplantation from donor or recipient. Their recognized antigens are unknown. Receptor libraries were prepared by the immunoSEQ multiplex PCR assay. TCRdb mirrors the immuneACCESS table, restricted to in-frame sequences. Some clones are absent from its copies; in checked studies, under half trace to an unresolved V gene, and the reason for the others is unknown. The sample table lists more than 65,000 clones, around 82% of them with a count of one. About 0.4% of the sample is in the top ten clones. Sequences were derived from unstimulated CD4+ T cells sorted from spleen or lymph node cells, sampled before transplant. The receptors were gathered from a human donor who was the organ donor for an intestinal transplant.

The chain combines TRBV18 with TRBJ2-7; the match to TRBD1 covers 10 bases. This CDR3 has 15 residues. Looked up from germline, CDR1 is KGHSH and CDR2 is LQKENI. The junction had 8 bases not matched to a gene; V was cut back by 6 bases and J by 3 bases. For the CDR3, the DNA is TGTGCCAGCTCTCCCGGGACAGGGGCCTACTACGAGCAGTACGTC. Encoded protein: CASSPGTGAYYEQYV.

This sequence joins TRBV5-1 and TRBJ2-7; D perhaps matches TRBD1 (6 bases). CDR1 SGHRS and CDR2 YFSETQ come from the germline V gene. This CDR3 contains 14 residues. The germline V and J ends were trimmed by 3 bases and 5 bases, with 15 bases remaining between them. CDR3 residues: CASSSGTSSDEQYV. CDR3 coding DNA: TGCGCCAGCAGCTCCGGGACATCTTCCGACGAGCAGTACGTC.

The chain links TRBV7-2 to TRBJ2-3, with D tentatively TRBD1 (6 bases). The ends were cut back, 7 bases at V and 2 bases at J, with 19 bases in the middle. CDR3 length: 16 residues. Looked up from germline, CDR1 is SGHTA and CDR2 is FQGNSA. The CDR3: CASTVGTRKPTDTQYF. DNA of the CDR3: TGTGCCAGCACCGTAGGGACACGGAAGCCCACAGATACGCAGTATTTT.

The chain uses TRBV4-2 and TRBJ2-1, with TRBD2 matching 10 bases. This CDR3 has 20 residues. The ends lost 1 base at V and 3 bases at J; junction bases unmatched: 15. Germline CDR1 is LGHNA and CDR2 is YNFKEQ. This CDR3 reads CASSQALVAGGPKNYNEQFF. The CDR3 coding sequence is TGTGCCAGCAGCCAAGCCCTGGTAGCGGGGGGCCCTAAGAACTACAATGAGCAGTTCTTC.

The gene calls are TRBV28 and TRBJ1-2; TRBD1 might be the D (6 bases). The V gene's germline CDR1 is MDHEN and CDR2 SYDVKM. Trimming shortened V by 5 bases and J by 3 bases, and 13 bases separated the two germline ends. The length of the CDR3 is 14 residues. The CDR3, as DNA: TGTGCCAGCAGTCACCGCAACAGGGACTATGGCTACACCTTC. This sequence encodes CASSHRNRDYGYTF.

CDR3 in amino acids: CASRSGGLAKNIQYF. In DNA, the CDR3 is TGTGCCAGTAGAAGCGGGGGCCTAGCCAAAAACATTCAGTACTTC. The V and J genes are TRBV19 and TRBJ2-4; 8 positions agree with TRBD2. Germline V gene lookup returns CDR1 LNHDA and CDR2 SQIVND (reference sequence). V gave up 6 bases and J gave up 0 bases; unmatched junction bases: 4. The CDR3 spans 15 residues.

This clone was seen just once. The chain recombines TRBV9 with TRBJ2-2; D ambiguous. CDR3 length equals 15 residues. Germline CDR1 SGDLS, CDR2 YYNGEE. The germline V and J ends were trimmed by 0 bases and 0 bases, with 6 bases remaining between them. The CDR3 region has the DNA TGTGCCAGCAGCGTAGGTATCGCGAACACCGGGGAGCTGTTTTTT. Translated, it gives CASSVGIANTGELFF.

CDR3 residues: CASNPGQLMIAKNIQYF. In DNA, the CDR3 is TGTGCCAGCAACCCGGGACAGTTAATGATTGCCAAAAACATTCAGTACTTC. This chain connects TRBV28 to TRBJ2-4, with TRBD1 matching over 7 bases. In germline, CDR1 is MDHEN, CDR2 SYDVKM. The V gene end was trimmed by 7 bases and the J gene end by 1 base; junction bases not matched to a gene: 13. The CDR3 is 17 amino acids. Together with reference TRBV28 and TRBJ2-4, the CDR3 gives the full variable domain: DVKVTQSSRYLVKRTGEKVFLECVQDMDHENMFWYRQDPGLGLRLIYFSYDVKMKEKGDIPEGYSVSREKKERFSLILESASTNQTSMYLCASNPGQLMIAKNIQYFGAGTRLSVL.

The chain uses TRBV5-1 and TRBJ1-4; D is possibly TRBD1 (5 bases). Germline CDR1 is SGHRS and CDR2 is YFSETQ. The CDR3 is 14 residues long. V was cut by 2 bases and J by 8 bases, with 13 bases left in between. The DNA for the CDR3 is TGCGCCAGCAGCTTCCCCGACAGTCCCGAAAAACTGTTTTTT. This encodes CASSFPDSPEKLFF.

The genes are TRBV4-2 and TRBJ1-1; the D is unclear. CDR1 is LGHNA and CDR2 is YNFKEQ in the germline V gene. CDR3 length: 14 residues. Trimming removed 5 bases at V and 1 base at J, with 11 bases between. The CDR3 DNA reads as TGTGCCAGCAGCACGTGGGGAGAGAACACTGAAGCTTTCTTT. It yields the protein CASSTWGENTEAFF.

The CDR3 region is CASSVAGGFDEQFF. The CDR3 nucleotides are TGTGCCAGCAGTGTAGCGGGGGGGTTCGATGAGCAGTTCTTC. The chain uses TRBV6-4 and TRBJ2-1; 11 bases agree with TRBD2. Trimming took 4 bases from V and 8 from J; bases not matched to a gene: 4. CDR3 length: 14 amino acids. Germline-derived CDR1 and CDR2 are MRHNA and SNTAGT.

V usage is TRBV5-1 and J usage is TRBJ2-5; weak D call: TRBD2 (6 bases). Per the germline V gene, CDR1 is SGHRS and CDR2 is YFSETQ. This CDR3 contains 14 residues. With 0 bases removed from V and 3 bases from J, the gap between germline ends came to 9 bases. The CDR3 DNA reads as TGCGCCAGCAGCTTGGGGGCTAGCGAAGAGACCCAGTACTTC. Its protein is CASSLGASEETQYF.

The V and J genes are TRBV9 and TRBJ2-2, with a weak D call TRBD1 (6 bases). CDR3 size: 15 residues. V gave up 3 bases and J gave up 5 bases, with 14 bases separating them. The germline gives CDR1 SGDLS, CDR2 YYNGEE. The chain's CDR3 is CASSAGDSGTGELFF. In DNA form, the CDR3 reads TGTGCCAGCAGCGCAGGGGATTCGGGGACCGGGGAGCTGTTTTTT.